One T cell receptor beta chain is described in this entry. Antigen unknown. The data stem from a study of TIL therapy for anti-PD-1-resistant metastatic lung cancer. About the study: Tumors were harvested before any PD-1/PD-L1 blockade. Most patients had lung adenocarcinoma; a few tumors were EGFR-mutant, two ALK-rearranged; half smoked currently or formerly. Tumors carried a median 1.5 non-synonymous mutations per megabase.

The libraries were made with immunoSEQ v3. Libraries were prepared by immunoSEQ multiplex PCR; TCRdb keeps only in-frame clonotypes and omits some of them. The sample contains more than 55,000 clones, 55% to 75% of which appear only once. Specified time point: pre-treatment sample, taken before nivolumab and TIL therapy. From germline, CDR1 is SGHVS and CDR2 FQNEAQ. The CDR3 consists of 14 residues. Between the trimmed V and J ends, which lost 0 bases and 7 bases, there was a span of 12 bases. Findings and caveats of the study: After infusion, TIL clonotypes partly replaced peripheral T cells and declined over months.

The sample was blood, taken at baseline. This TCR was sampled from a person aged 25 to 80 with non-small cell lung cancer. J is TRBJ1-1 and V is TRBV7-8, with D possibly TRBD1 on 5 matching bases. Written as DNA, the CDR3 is TGTGCCAGCAGCTTAGCTCAGGGATGGGGTGAAGCTTTCTTT. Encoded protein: CASSLAQGWGEAFF. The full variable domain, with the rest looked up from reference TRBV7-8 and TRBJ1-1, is GAGVSQSPRYKVAKRGQDVALRCDPISGHVSLFWYQQALGQGPEFLTYFQNEAQLDKSGLPSDRFFAERPEGSVSTLKIQRTQQEDSAVYLCASSLAQGWGEAFFGQGTRLTVV.